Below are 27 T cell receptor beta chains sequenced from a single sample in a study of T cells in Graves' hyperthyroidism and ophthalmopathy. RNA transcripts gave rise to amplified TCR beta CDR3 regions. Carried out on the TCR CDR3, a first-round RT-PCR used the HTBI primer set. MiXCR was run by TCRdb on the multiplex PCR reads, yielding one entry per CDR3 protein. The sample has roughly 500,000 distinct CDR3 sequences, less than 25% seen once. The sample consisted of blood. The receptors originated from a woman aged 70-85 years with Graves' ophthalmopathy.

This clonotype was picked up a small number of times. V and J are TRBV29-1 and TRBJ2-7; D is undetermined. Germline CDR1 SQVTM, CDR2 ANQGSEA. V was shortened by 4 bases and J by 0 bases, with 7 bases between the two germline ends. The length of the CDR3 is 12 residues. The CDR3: CSVGRSSYEQYF. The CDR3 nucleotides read TGCAGCGTTGGCCGCAGCTCCTACGAGCAGTACTTC.

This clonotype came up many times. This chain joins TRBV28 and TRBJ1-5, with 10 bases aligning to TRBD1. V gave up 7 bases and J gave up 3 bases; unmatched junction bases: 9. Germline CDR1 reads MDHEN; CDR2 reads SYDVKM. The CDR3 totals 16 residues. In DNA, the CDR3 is TGTGCCAGCACAGGCCGGACAGGGGGATACAATCAGCCCCAGCATTTT. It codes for CASTGRTGGYNQPQHF.

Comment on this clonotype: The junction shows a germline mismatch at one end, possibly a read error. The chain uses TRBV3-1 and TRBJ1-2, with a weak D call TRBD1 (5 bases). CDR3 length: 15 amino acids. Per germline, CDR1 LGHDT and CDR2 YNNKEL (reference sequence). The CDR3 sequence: CTSSQDSLRDYGYTF. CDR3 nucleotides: TGTACCAGCAGCCAAGACAGCCTAAGGGACTATGGCTACACCTTC.

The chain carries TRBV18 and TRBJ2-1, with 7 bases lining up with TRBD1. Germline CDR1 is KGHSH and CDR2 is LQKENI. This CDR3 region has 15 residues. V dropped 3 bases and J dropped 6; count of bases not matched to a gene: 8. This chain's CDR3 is CASSPFGTELNEQFF. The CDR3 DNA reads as TGTGCCAGCTCACCCTTCGGGACAGAACTCAATGAGCAGTTCTTC. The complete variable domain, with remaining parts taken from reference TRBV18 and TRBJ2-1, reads NAGVMQNPRHLVRRRGQEARLRCSPMKGHSHVYWYRQLPEEGLKFMVYLQKENIIDESGMPKERFSAEFPKEGPSILRIQQVVRGDSAAYFCASSPFGTELNEQFFGPGTRLTVL.

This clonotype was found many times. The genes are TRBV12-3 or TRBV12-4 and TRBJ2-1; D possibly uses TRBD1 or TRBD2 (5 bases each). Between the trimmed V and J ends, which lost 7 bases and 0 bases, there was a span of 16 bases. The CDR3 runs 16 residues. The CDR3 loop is CASTPGDLLSYNEQFF. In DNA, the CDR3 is TGTGCCAGCACCCCCGGGGACCTACTCTCCTACAATGAGCAGTTCTTC.

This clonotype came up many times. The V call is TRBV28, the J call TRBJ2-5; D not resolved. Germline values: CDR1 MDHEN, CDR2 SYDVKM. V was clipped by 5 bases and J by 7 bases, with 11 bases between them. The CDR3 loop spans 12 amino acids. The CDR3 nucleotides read TGTGCCAGCAGTACAGACATCGGGACCCAGTACTTC. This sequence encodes CASSTDIGTQYF.

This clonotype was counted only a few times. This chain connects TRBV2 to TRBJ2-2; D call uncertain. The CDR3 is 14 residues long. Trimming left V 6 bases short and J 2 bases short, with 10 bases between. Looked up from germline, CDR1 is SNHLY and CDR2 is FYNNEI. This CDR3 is CASRYFANTGELFF. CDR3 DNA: TGTGCCAGCAGGTACTTTGCAAACACCGGGGAGCTGTTTTTT.

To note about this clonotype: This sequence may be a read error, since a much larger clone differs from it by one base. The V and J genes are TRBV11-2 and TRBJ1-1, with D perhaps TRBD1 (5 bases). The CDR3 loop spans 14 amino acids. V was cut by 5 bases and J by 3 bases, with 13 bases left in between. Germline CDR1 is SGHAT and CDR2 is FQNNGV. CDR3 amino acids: CASSPGIGHTEAFF. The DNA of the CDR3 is TGTGCCAGCAGCCCAGGGATAGGGCACACTGAAGCTTTCTTT.

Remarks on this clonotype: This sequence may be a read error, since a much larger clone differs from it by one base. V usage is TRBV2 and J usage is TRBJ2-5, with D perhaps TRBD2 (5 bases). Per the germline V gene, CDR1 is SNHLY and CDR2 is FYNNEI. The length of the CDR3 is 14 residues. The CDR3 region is CACSGAGGQENQYF. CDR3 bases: TGTGCCTGCTCCGGCGCGGGCGGCCAAGAGAACCAGTACTTC.

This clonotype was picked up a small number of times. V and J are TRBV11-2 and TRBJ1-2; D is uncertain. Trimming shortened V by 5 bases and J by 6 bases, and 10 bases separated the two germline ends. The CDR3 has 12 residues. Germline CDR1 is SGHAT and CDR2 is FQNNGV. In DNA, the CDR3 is TGTGCCAGCAGCCGAAACCAGGATGGCTACACCTTC. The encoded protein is CASSRNQDGYTF.

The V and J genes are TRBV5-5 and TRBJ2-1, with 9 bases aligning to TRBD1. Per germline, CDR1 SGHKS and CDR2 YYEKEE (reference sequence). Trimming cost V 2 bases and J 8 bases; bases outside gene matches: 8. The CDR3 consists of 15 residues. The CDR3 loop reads CASSLGGDRVDEQFF. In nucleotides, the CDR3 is TGTGCCAGCAGCTTAGGAGGGGACAGGGTCGATGAGCAGTTCTTC.

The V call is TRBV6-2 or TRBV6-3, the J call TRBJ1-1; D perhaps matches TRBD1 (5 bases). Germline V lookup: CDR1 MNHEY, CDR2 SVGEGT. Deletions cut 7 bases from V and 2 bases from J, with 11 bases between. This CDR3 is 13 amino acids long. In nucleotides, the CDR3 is TGTGCCAGCATCGGGACCCCCAACACTGAAGCTTTCTTT. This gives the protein CASIGTPNTEAFF.

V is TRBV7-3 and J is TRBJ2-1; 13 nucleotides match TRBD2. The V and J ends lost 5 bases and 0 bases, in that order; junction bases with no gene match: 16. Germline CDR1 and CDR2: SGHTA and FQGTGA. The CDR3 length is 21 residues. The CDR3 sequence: CASSTTELAGGPSGSYNEQFF. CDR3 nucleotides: TGTGCCAGCAGCACTACCGAACTAGCGGGAGGGCCTTCGGGCTCCTACAATGAGCAGTTCTTC. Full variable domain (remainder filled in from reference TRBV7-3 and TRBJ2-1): GAGVSQTPSNKVTEKGKYVELRCDPISGHTALYWYRQSLGQGPEFLIYFQGTGAADDSGLPNDRFFAVRPEGSVSTLKIQRTERGDSAVYLCASSTTELAGGPSGSYNEQFFGPGTRLTVL.

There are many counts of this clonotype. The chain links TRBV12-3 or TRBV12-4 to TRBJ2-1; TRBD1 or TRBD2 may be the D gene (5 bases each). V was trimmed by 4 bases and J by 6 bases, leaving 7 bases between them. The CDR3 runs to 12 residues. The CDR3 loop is CASSWGFNEQFF. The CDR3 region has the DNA TGTGCCAGCAGTTGGGGGTTCAATGAGCAGTTCTTC.

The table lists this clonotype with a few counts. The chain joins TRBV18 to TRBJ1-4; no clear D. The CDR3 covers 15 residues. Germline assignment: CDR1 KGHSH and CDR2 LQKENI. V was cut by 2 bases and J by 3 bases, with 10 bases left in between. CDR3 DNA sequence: TGTGCCAGCTCACCAAGTAACAGACCTAATGAAAAACTGTTTTTT. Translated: CASSPSNRPNEKLFF.

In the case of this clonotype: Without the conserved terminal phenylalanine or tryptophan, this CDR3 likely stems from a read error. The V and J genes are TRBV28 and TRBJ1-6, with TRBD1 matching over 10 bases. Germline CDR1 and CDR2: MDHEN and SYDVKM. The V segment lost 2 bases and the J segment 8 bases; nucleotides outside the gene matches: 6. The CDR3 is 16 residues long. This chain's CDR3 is CASSLSGGTGDSPLHS. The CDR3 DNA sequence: TGTGCCAGCAGTTTAAGCGGAGGGACAGGGGATTCACCCCTCCACTCT.

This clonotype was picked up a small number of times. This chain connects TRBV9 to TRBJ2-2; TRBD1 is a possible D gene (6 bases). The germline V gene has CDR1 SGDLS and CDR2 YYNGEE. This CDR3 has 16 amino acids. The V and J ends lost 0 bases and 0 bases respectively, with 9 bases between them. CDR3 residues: CASSVGDKPNTGELFF. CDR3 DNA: TGTGCCAGCAGCGTAGGGGACAAGCCGAACACCGGGGAGCTGTTTTTT.

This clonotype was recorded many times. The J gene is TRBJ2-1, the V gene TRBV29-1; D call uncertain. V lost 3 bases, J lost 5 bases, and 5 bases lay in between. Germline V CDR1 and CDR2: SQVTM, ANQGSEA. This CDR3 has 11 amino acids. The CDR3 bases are TGCAGCGTTGACAGAAACAATGAGCAGTTCTTC. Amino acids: CSVDRNNEQFF.

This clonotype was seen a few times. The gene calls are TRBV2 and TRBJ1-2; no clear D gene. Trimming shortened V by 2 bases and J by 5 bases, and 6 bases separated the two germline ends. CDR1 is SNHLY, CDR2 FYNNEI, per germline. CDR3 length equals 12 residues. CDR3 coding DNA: TGTGCCAGCAGTGAAACGGAGTATGGCTACACCTTC. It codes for CASSETEYGYTF.

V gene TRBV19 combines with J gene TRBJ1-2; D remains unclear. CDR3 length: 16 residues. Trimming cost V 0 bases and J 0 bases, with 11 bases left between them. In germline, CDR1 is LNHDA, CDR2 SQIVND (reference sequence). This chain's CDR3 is CASSIDLAVTNYGYTF. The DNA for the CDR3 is TGTGCCAGTAGTATAGATCTAGCGGTGACTAACTATGGCTACACCTTC.

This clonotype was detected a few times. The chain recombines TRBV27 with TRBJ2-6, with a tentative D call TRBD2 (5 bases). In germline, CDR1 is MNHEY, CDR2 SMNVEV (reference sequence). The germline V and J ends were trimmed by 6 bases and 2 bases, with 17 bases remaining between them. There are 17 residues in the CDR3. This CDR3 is CASSPPGGRPGANVLTF. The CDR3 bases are TGTGCCAGCAGCCCCCCCGGAGGCAGGCCTGGGGCCAACGTCCTGACTTTC.

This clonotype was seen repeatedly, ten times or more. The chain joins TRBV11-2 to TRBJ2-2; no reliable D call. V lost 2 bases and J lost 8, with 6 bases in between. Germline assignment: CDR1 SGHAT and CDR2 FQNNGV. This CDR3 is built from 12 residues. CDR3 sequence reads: CASSLYLGELFF. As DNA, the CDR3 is TGTGCCAGCAGCTTATATCTTGGGGAGCTGTTTTTT.

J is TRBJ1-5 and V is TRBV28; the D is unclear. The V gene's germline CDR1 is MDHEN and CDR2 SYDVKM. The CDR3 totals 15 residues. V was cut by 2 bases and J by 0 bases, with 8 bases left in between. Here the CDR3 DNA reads TGTGCCAGCAGTTTAGGAGACCTTAGCAATCAGCCCCAGCATTTT. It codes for CASSLGDLSNQPQHF.

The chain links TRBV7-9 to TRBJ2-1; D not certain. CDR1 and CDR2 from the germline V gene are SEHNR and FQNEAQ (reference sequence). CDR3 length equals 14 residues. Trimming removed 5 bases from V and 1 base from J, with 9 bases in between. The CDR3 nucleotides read TGTGCCAGCAGCCCCGTACTATCCTACAATGAGCAGTTCTTC. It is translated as CASSPVLSYNEQFF.

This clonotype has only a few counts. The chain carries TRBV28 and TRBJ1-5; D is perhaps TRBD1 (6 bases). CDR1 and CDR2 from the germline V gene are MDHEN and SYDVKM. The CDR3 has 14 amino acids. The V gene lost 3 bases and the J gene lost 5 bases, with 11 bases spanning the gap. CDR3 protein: CASSFHQGYQPQHF. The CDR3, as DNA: TGTGCCAGCAGTTTCCATCAGGGGTATCAGCCCCAGCATTTT.

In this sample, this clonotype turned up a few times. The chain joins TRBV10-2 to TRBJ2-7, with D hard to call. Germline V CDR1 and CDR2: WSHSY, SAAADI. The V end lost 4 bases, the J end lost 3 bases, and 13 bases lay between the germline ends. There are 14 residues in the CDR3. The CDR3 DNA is TGCGCCAGCAGTGGACCGCGGAATAACTACGAGCAGTACTTC. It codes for CASSGPRNNYEQYF.

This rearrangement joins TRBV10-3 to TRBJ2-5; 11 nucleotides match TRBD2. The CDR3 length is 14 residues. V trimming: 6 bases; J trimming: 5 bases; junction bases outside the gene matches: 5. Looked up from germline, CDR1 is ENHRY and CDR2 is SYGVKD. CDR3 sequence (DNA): TGTGCCATCAGCCTAGCGGGAGGAGGGGAGACCCAGTACTTC. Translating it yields CAISLAGGGETQYF.